This TCR beta chain was documented in a study of blood T cells in healthy people across ages. General study results and limits: Higher diversity, along with more naive CD4+ cells, distinguished long-lived donors from aged donors.

This clonotype was detected a few times. Its antigen remains unidentified. Together with a sample-barcoded 5' primer, a J-beta primer mix was included in a second PCR lasting roughly 6 to 12 cycles. The yield of each sample was at least 2.5 million CDR3-containing paired-end reads. MiXCR was run by TCRdb on the 5' RACE reads, yielding one entry per CDR3 protein. The table lists 600,000 to 800,000 distinct CDR3 sequences, roughly 20% of them singletons, with approximately 3.7% in the top ten. The sequence derives from a man aged 65 to 85 in good health. The sample consisted of blood.

CDR3 sequence: CSAIVRVGFSNQPQHF. As DNA, the CDR3 is TGCAGTGCTATAGTCCGGGTAGGATTTAGCAATCAGCCCCAGCATTTT. The chain recombines TRBV20-1 with TRBJ1-5; D not certain. CDR3 size: 16 residues. The germline gives CDR1 DFQATT, CDR2 SNEGSKA (reference sequence). V was pared by 4 bases and J by 0 bases, with 16 bases between.